This section outlines one TCR beta chain sequence together with its context. The antigen is unknown. Germline assignment: CDR1 LGHDT and CDR2 YNNKEL (reference sequence). V lost 4 bases, J lost 6 bases, and 10 bases stayed unmatched. The CDR3 consists of 16 residues. This sample is drawn from a study of blood T cells in healthy people across ages. Whole-study findings and limits: Possibly, changes in expanded clonotypes were confounded because donor CMV status was unknown. Because sorting was not performed, PBMCs prevented conclusive naive versus antigen-experienced comparison.

The use of a sample-barcoded 5' primer and a J-beta primer mix characterized a second PCR of roughly 6 to 11 cycles. MiXCR was run by TCRdb on the 5' RACE reads, yielding one entry per CDR3 protein. The sample lists approximately 1,000,000 distinct CDR3 sequences; around two fifths were seen once. The chain uses TRBV3-1 and TRBJ1-5; 9 bases align to TRBD1. Sample: blood. The sequence derives from a man aged 18-30 years in good health. CDR3 protein: CASSLGGTGSSQPQHF. For the CDR3, the DNA is TGTGCCAGCAGCCTGGGTGGGACAGGGAGCTCTCAGCCCCAGCATTTT.